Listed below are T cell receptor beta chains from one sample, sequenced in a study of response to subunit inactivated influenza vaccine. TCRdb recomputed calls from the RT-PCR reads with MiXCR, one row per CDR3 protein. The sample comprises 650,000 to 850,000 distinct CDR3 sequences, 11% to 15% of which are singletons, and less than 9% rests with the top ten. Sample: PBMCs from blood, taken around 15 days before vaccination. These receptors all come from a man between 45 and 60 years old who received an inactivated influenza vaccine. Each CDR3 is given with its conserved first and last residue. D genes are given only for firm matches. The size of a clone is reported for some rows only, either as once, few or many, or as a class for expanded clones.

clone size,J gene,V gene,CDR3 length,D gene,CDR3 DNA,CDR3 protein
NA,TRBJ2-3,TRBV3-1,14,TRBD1,TGTGCCAGCAGCGTTGACAGGGGGAAAGCTGCGCAGTATTTT,CASSVDRGKAAQYF
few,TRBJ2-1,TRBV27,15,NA,TGTGCCAGCAGTTTAAGTTGGGAGACCTACAATGAGCAGTTCTTC,CASSLSWETYNEQFF
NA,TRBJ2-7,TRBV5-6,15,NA,TGTGCCAGCAGCCATCCCCGGGCAGGCTCCTACGAGCAGTACTTC,CASSHPRAGSYEQYF
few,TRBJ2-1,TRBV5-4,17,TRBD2,TGTGCCAGCAGCTTGAGTCTAGCGGGTGCCCTCTACAATGAGCAGTTCTTC,CASSLSLAGALYNEQFF
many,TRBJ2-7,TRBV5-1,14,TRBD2,TGCGCCAGCAGCCCCGGGGGGAGCTCCTACGAGCAGTACTTC,CASSPGGSSYEQYF
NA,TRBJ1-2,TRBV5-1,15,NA,TGCGCCAGCAGCTTGGGAACATCCCTTGACTATGGCTACACCTTC,CASSLGTSLDYGYTF
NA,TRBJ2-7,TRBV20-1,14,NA,TGCAGTGCTAGTGCCCCCTCAAAGACCTACGAGCAGTACTTC,CSASAPSKTYEQYF
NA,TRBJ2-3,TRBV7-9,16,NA,TGTGCCAGCAGCTCCCCCCGGGGGACACCTACAGATACGCAGTATTTT,CASSSPRGTPTDTQYF
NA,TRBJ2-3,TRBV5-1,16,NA,TGCGCCAGCAGACAAGGGAAGCGCTCAAGCACAGATACGCAGTATTTT,CASRQGKRSSTDTQYF
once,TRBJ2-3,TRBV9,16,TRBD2,TGTGCCAGCAGCCAAGATGGGACTAGCGTGTCAGATACGCAGTATTTT,CASSQDGTSVSDTQYF
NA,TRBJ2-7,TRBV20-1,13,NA,TGCAGTGCCCCCTGGTCGGCTACCTACGAGCAGTACTTC,CSAPWSATYEQYF
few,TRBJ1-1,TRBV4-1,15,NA,TGCGCCAGCAGCCAAGTGTCACGGGGTGACACTGAAGCTTTCTTT,CASSQVSRGDTEAFF
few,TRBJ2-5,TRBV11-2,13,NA,TGTGCCAGCAGCCCAGGACTATATGAGACCCAGTACTTC,CASSPGLYETQYF
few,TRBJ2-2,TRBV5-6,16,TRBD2,TGTGCCAGCAGCCGACCGGGACTAGGCTTCACCGGGGAGCTGTTTTTT,CASSRPGLGFTGELFF
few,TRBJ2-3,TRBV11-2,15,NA,TGTGCCAGCAGCTCGCGCGGACGCAGCACAGATACGCAGTATTTT,CASSSRGRSTDTQYF
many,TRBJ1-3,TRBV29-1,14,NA,TGCAGCGTTGAAAGTCAGGGCACTGGAAACACCATATATTTT,CSVESQGTGNTIYF
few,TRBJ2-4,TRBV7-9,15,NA,TGTGCCAGCAGCAGAGACAGAGAAGCCAAAAACATTCAGTACTTC,CASSRDREAKNIQYF
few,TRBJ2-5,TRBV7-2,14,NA,TGTGCCAGCAGCTCGGGGACCCCACAAGAGACCCAGTACTTC,CASSSGTPQETQYF
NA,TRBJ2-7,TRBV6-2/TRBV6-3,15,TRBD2,TGTGCCAGCAGTTACTTGACTAGCGGGACTTACGAGCAGTACTTC,CASSYLTSGTYEQYF
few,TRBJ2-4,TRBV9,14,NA,TGTGCCAGCAGCCCCTCCGGGGCGGGAAACATTCAGTACTTC,CASSPSGAGNIQYF
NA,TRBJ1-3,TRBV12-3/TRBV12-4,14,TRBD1,TGTGCCAGCAGTGACAGGGCAGATGGAAACACCATATATTTT,CASSDRADGNTIYF
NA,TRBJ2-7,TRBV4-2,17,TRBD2,TGTGCCAGCAGCCAAACCGGGACTAGCGGGAGTATCTACGAGCAGTACTTC,CASSQTGTSGSIYEQYF
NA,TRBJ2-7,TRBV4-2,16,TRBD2,TGTGCCAGCAGCCAAGGGCCCCTAGCGGGGGGTACGGAGCAGTACTTC,CASSQGPLAGGTEQYF
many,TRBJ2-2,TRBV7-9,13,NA,TGTGCCAGCAGCTTGCTCAGCACCGGGGAGCTGTTTTTT,CASSLLSTGELFF
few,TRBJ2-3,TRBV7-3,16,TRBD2,TGTGCCAGCAGCAAAAAGGCGGGAGGTGGCACAGATACGCAGTATTTT,CASSKKAGGGTDTQYF